This TCR beta chain is from a study of lymphopenia after photon versus proton radiotherapy. Sequenced by immunoSEQ multiplex PCR; TCRdb stores in-frame clones only, minus some. The sample contains about 53,000 clones, around 88% of which appear only once. Trimming pared 8 bases from V and 3 bases from J, leaving 11 bases between. The CDR3 runs 12 residues. Germline assignment: CDR1 MNHNS and CDR2 SASEGT. The material was peripheral blood, obtained from a patient treated with photon-based radiotherapy. The chain is built from TRBV6-1 and TRBJ2-7; D could derive from TRBD1 or TRBD2 (5 bases each). The source of this sequence is a man aged 45-65 years with gastric cancer. CDR3 nucleotide sequence: TGTGCCAGCGGGGGACGGTACTACGAGCAGTACTTC. Translated: CASGGRYYEQYF.